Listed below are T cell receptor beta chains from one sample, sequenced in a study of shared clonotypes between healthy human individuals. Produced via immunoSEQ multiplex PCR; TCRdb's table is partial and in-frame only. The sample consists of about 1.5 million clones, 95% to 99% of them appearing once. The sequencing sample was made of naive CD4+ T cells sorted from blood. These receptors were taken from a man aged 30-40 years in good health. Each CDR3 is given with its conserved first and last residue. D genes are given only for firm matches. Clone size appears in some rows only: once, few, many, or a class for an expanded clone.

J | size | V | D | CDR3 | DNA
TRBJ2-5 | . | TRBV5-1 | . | CASSLVARSGVGETQYF | TGCGCCAGCAGCTTGGTGGCCCGGTCGGGAGTCGGGGAGACCCAGTACTTC
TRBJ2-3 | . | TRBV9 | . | CASSVLPATSTDTQYF | TGTGCCAGCAGCGTACTACCGGCCACTAGCACAGATACGCAGTATTTT
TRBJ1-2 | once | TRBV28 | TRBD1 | CASSFSPRQGGGYTF | TGTGCCAGCAGTTTTTCCCCCCGACAGGGCGGTGGCTACACCTTC
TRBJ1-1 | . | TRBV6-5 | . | CATSQMGSPNTEAFF | TGTGCCACCTCCCAAATGGGCAGCCCGAACACTGAAGCTTTCTTT
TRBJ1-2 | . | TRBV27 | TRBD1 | CASSGWTGGYYGYTF | TGTGCCAGCAGTGGGTGGACAGGGGGCTACTATGGCTACACCTTC
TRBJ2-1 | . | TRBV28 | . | CASSLLTRLIVGEQFF | TGTGCCAGCAGTCTCTTGACTAGACTAATAGTGGGTGAGCAGTTCTTC
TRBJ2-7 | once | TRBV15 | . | CATSRTRAGRSYEQYF | TGTGCCACCAGCAGGACCCGAGCGGGCCGATCCTACGAGCAGTACTTC
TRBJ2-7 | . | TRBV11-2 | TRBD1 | CASSLIGTGGREQYF | TGTGCCAGCAGCTTAATTGGGACAGGGGGTAGGGAGCAGTACTTC
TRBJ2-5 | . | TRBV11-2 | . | CASSFALALGETQYF | TGTGCCAGCAGCTTCGCGCTAGCCCTGGGGGAGACCCAGTACTTC
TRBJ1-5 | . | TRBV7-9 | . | CASSLVKTHNQPQHF | TGTGCCAGCAGCTTAGTAAAAACCCACAATCAGCCCCAGCATTTT
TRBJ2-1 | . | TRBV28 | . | CASGIKGPTYGQFF | TGTGCCAGCGGGATTAAAGGACCGACGTACGGGCAGTTCTTC
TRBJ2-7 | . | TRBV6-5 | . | CASSFYGIRYEQYF | TGTGCCAGCAGTTTCTACGGGATTCGTTACGAGCAGTACTTC
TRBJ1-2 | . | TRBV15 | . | CATSRGAGEYGYTF | TGTGCCACCAGCAGAGGAGCAGGGGAATATGGCTACACCTTC
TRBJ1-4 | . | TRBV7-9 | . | CASSFEEKLFF | TGTGCCAGCAGCTTTGAGGAAAAACTGTTTTTT
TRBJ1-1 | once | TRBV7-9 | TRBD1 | CASSLGAGGNTEAFF | TGTGCCAGCAGCTTAGGGGCAGGGGGCAACACTGAAGCTTTCTTT
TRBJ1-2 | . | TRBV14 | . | CASIKRRYRGYTF | TGTGCCAGCATCAAACGAAGGTACAGGGGCTACACCTTC
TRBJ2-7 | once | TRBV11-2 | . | CASSRGQGIYEQYF | TGTGCCAGCAGCCGCGGGCAGGGGATCTACGAGCAGTACTTC
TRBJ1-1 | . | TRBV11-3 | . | CASSSMGTEAFF | TGTGCCAGCAGCTCGATGGGCACTGAAGCTTTCTTT
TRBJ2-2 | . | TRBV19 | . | CASSIPARGPGELFF | TGTGCCAGTAGTATCCCGGCCCGGGGGCCCGGGGAGCTGTTTTTT
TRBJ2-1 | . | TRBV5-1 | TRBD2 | CASSFGLAKYNEQFF | TGCGCCAGCAGCTTTGGACTAGCTAAGTACAATGAGCAGTTCTTC
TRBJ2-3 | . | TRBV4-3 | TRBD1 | CASSQDRQGIATQYF | TGCGCCAGCAGCCAAGATAGACAGGGCATAGCTACGCAGTATTTT
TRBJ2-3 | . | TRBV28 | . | CASSFSEALAGYF | TGTGCCAGCAGTTTTTCTGAGGCGCTCGCCGGGTATTTT
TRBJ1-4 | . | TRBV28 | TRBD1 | CASSHLGQGVSEKLFF | TGTGCCAGCAGTCACCTCGGACAGGGGGTTTCTGAAAAACTGTTTTTT
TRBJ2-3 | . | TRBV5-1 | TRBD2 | CASSWVSGRGTDTQYF | TGCGCCAGCAGCTGGGTGAGCGGGAGGGGCACAGATACGCAGTATTTT
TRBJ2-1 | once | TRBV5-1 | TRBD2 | CASSPSLGRAYNEQFF | TGCGCCAGCAGCCCATCCTTAGGGAGGGCCTACAATGAGCAGTTCTTC
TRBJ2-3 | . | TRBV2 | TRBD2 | CASSRGLAGVDTQYF | TGTGCCAGCAGCCGGGGACTAGCGGGAGTAGATACGCAGTATTTT
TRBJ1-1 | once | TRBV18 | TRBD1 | CASSPKTGQAFF | TGTGCCAGCTCACCCAAGACAGGGCAAGCTTTCTTT
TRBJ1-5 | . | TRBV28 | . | CASSLFGQGQRQPQHF | TGTGCCAGCAGTTTATTCGGCCAGGGGCAACGTCAGCCCCAGCATTTT
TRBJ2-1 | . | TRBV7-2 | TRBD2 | CASSLRLAGGNEQFF | TGTGCCAGCAGCTTAAGACTAGCGGGGGGGAATGAGCAGTTCTTC
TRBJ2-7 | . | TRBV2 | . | CASSKDPGLREQYF | TGTGCCAGCAGTAAGGACCCCGGGTTACGCGAGCAGTACTTC
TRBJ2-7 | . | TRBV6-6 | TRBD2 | CASSYQAGSSYEQYF | TGTGCCAGCAGCTACCAAGCGGGATCGTCCTACGAGCAGTACTTC
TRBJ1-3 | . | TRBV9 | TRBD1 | CASTRQGQGNTIYF | TGTGCCAGCACCAGACAGGGGCAAGGAAACACCATATATTTT
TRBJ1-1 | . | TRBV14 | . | CASSARGLTKAFF | TGTGCCAGCAGCGCGCGGGGTTTGACGAAAGCTTTCTTT
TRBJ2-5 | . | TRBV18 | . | CASSPGRGVGETQYF | TGTGCCAGCTCACCAGGGCGCGGGGTCGGGGAGACCCAGTACTTC
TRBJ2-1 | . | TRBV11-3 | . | CASSGRPDRGDNEQFF | TGTGCCAGCAGCGGGCGACCGGACAGAGGAGACAATGAGCAGTTCTTC